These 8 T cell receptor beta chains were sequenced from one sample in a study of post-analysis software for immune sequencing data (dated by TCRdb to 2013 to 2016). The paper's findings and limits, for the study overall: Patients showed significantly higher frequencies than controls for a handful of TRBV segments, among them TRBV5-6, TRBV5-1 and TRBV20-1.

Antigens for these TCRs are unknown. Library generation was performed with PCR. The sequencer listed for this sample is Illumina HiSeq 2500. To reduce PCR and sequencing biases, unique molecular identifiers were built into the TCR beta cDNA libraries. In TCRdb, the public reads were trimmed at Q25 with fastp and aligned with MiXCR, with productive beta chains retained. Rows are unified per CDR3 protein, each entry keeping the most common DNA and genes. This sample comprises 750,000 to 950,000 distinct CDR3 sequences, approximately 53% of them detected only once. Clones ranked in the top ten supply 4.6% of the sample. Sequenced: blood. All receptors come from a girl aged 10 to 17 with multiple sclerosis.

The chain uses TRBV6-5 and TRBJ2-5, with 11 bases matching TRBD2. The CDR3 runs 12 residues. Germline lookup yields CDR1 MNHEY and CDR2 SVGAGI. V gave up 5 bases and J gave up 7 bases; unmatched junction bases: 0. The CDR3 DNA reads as TGTGCCAGCAGTACTAGCGGGGGGACCCAGTACTTC. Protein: CASSTSGGTQYF.

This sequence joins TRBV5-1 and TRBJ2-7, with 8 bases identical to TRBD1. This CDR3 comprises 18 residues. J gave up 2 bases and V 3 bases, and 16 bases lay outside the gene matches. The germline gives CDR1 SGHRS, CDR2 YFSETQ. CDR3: CASSWTGAGTGDTYEQYF. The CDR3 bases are TGCGCCAGCAGCTGGACGGGTGCAGGGACAGGTGATACCTACGAGCAGTACTTC.

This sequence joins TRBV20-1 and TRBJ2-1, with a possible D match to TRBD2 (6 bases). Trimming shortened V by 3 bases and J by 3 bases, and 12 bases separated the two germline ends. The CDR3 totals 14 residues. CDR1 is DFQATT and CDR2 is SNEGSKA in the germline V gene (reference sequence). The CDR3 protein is CSARGTSNYNEQFF. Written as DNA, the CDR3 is TGCAGTGCTAGGGGGACTTCGAACTACAATGAGCAGTTCTTC.

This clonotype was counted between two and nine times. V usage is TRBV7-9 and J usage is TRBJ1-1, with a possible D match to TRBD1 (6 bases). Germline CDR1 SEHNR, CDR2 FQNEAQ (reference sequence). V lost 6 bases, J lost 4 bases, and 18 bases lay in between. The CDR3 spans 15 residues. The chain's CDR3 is CASRIAGARGTEAFF. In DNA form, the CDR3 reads TGTGCCAGCAGAATAGCGGGGGCGAGAGGCACTGAAGCTTTCTTT.

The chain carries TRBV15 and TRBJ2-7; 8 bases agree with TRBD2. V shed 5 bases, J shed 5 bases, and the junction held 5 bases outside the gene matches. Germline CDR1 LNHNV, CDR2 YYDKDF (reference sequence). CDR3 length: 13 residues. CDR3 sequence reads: CATSPSGRDEQYF. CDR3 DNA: TGTGCCACCAGCCCCAGCGGGAGAGACGAGCAGTACTTC.

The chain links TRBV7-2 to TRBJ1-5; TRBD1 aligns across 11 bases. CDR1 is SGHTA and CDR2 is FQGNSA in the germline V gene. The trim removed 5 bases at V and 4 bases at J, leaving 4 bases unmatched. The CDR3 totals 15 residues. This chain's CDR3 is CASSLWDRGNQPQHF. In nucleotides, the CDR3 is TGTGCCAGCAGCCTGTGGGACAGGGGGAATCAGCCCCAGCATTTT.

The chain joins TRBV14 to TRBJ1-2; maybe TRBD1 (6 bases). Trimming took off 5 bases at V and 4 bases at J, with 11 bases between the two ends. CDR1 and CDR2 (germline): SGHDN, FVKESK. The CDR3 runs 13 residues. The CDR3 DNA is TGTGCCAGCAGCACCGGGACACCCTATGGCTACACCTTC. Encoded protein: CASSTGTPYGYTF.

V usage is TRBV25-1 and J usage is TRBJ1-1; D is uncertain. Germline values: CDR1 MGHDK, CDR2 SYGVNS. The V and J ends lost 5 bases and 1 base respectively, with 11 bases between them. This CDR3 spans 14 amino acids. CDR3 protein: CASSRVPGNTEAFF. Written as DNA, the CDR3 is TGTGCCAGCAGTAGGGTTCCAGGGAACACTGAAGCTTTCTTT.